This is a list of T cell receptor beta chains from one sample in a study of blood T cells in healthy people across ages. One entry per CDR3 protein results from TCRdb running MiXCR on the 5' RACE reads. Here the sample spans about 800,000 distinct CDR3 sequences, approximately 25% being singletons. The sample also formed part of further work on T cells of mothers and their children.

The sequenced material came from blood. The receptors come from a boy aged 5-17 years in good health. The CDR3 runs from the conserved cysteine through the conserved F or W.

v_gene | CDR3aa
TRBV29-1 | CSVEDLQGTDSTDTQYF
TRBV29-1 | CSVVAGPETQYF
TRBV6-5 | CASRLTGSRNTEAFF
TRBV11-2 | CASSLGSSEQYF
TRBV29-1 | CSVEGQGEAYGYTF
TRBV6-6 | CASSYSRGRWDNEQFF
TRBV19 | CASSIDRGGNQPQHF
TRBV5-6 | CANSQQGSPGELFF
TRBV7-3 | CASSLGTSNSEQYF
TRBV27 | CASSFSQGETQYF
TRBV29-1 | CSATSAGGANVLTF
TRBV5-6 | CASSIGTGPWEETQYF
TRBV6-5 | CASSYSGQGVTGELFF
TRBV4-3 | CASSPGGAFTDTQYF
TRBV4-1 | CASTWDRRNSGANVLTF
TRBV12-3/TRBV12-4 | CASNLGTHYEQYF
TRBV29-1 | CSVRLAGYNEQFF
TRBV4-3 | CASSQALGSGEETQYF
TRBV6-2/TRBV6-3 | CASGYSPSSSHNEQFF
TRBV10-3 | CAISESGDNQPQHF
TRBV9 | CASSADPNYGYTF
TRBV28 | CASSFEAFTDTQYF
TRBV4-2 | CASSQTDGPNTEAFF
TRBV14 | CASSQVRGADYGYTF
TRBV19 | CASSIRETGREKLFF
TRBV29-1 | CSVEESGLFSYEQYF
TRBV25-1 | CASSPWTSGGGGADTQYF
TRBV2 | CASSGGLGGGNHEQFF
TRBV27 | CASSFVGQGYNEQFF
TRBV5-1 | CASSFSNRGSHEQYF
TRBV7-9 | CASSLELERETQYF
TRBV29-1 | CSAVGQRNTEAFF
TRBV5-6 | CASSSRTGHSSYNEQFF
TRBV3-1 | CASSQELGARYF
TRBV7-9 | CASSFTGLNEKLFF
TRBV4-3 | CASSQERGGLAGASDTQYF
TRBV18 | CASSPPWTRGLQETQYF
TRBV7-2 | CASSLRGTGGIETQYF
TRBV29-1 | CSVVLVSRTDTQYF
TRBV9 | CASSSSGGSTTDTQYF
TRBV4-1 | CASSQPPRVGNEKLFF
TRBV29-1 | CSVDRGAEAFF
TRBV7-9 | CASSRIYTGGVRYGYTF
TRBV2 | CASDPRQGYLDEQFF
TRBV6-5 | CASSYSASGRRNIQYF
TRBV28 | CASRIDTGELFF
TRBV12-3/TRBV12-4 | CASSFDEFKVNEKLFF
TRBV29-1 | CGVEDPANIQYF
TRBV5-1 | CASSLWSQTAPGNEQHF
TRBV28 | CASSLSGALNYEQYF